The 8 T cell receptor beta chains listed next were all sequenced from one sample in a study of cytomegalovirus exposure and HLA in healthy donors. A multiplex PCR was run with 60 Vbeta primers and 13 Jbeta primers. Profiled with immunoSEQ multiplex PCR; TCRdb holds only in-frame clones, not every one. The sample yields 200,000 to 250,000 clones, approximately 87% seen once. The material sequenced was PBMCs. The receptors derive from a human donor in good health.

This clone was observed a single time. The rearrangement links TRBV7-2 to TRBJ2-3; no clear D. The germline CDR1 and CDR2 sequences are SGHTA and FQGNSA. V lost 3 bases to trimming and J lost 2 bases, with 9 bases between them. This CDR3 is 14 amino acids long. CDR3 nucleotide sequence: TGTGCCAGCAGCTTTCGAAGAGTCACAGATACGCAGTATTTT. As protein: CASSFRRVTDTQYF.

J is TRBJ1-2 and V is TRBV6-5; 7 bases fit TRBD1. Germline loops: CDR1 MNHEY, CDR2 SVGAGI. This CDR3 has 15 amino acids. Trimming took 10 bases from V and 2 from J; bases not matched to a gene: 13. CDR3 nucleotides: TGTGCCACGTCCGGGACAGCGGCCCCAAACTATGGCTACACCTTC. Its protein product is CATSGTAAPNYGYTF.

The CDR3 DNA follows: TGTGCCAGCAGTGAAATTAGCGGGAGATCTCACGAGCAGTACTTC. Translation gives CASSEISGRSHEQYF. The rearrangement uses TRBV6-1 and TRBJ2-7; TRBD2 matches 9 bases. J lost 5 bases, V lost 2 bases, and 7 bases had no gene match. The CDR3 runs 15 residues. Per the germline V gene, CDR1 is MNHNS and CDR2 is SASEGT.

This clone occurred a few times. This chain joins TRBV5-5 and TRBJ1-2; TRBD1 agrees at 8 bases. This CDR3 is 14 amino acids long. Germline assignment: CDR1 SGHKS and CDR2 YYEKEE (reference sequence). V gave up 4 bases and J gave up 3 bases; unmatched junction bases: 5. The CDR3 sequence: CASSVDRAHYGYTF. The CDR3 region has the DNA TGTGCCAGCAGCGTGGACAGGGCCCACTATGGCTACACCTTC.

The V and J genes are TRBV2 and TRBJ1-5; the D gene is possibly TRBD1 (6 bases). Trimming removed 4 bases at V and 2 bases at J, with 9 bases between. Looked up from germline, CDR1 is SNHLY and CDR2 is FYNNEI. CDR3 size: 14 residues. The CDR3 is CASSGDTRNQPQHF. CDR3 nucleotide sequence: TGTGCCAGCAGTGGGGACACCCGCAATCAGCCCCAGCATTTT.

This clone came up a few times. The V call is TRBV7-2, the J call TRBJ2-5; 7 bases are shared with TRBD2. The CDR3 runs 15 residues. CDR1 and CDR2 from the germline V gene are SGHTA and FQGNSA. Trimming removed 4 bases from V and 5 bases from J; junction bases left unmatched: 10. For the CDR3, the DNA is TGTGCCAGCAGCTCCCAGTGGGGGGGTAGGGAGACCCAGTACTTC. Translation gives CASSSQWGGRETQYF.

This chain uses TRBV7-9 with TRBJ1-5; no clear D gene. The CDR3 has 15 residues. The V and J ends lost 5 bases and 3 bases respectively, with 14 bases between them. Germline lookup yields CDR1 SEHNR and CDR2 FQNEAQ (reference sequence). The DNA of the CDR3 is TGTGCCAGCAGCCCCGTGAGGCCCTCCAATCAGCCCCAGCATTTT. It specifies CASSPVRPSNQPQHF.

This chain uses TRBV19 with TRBJ2-7; TRBD1 matches at 8 bases. The germline CDR1 and CDR2 sequences are LNHDA and SQIVND (reference sequence). J gave up 4 bases and V 5 bases, and 10 bases lay outside the gene matches. This CDR3 is built from 15 residues. For the CDR3, the DNA is TGTGCCAGTAGTCGTACGACAGGGGTTCCGTACGAGCAGTACTTC. This encodes CASSRTTGVPYEQYF.